One and the same sample provided the 27 T cell receptor beta chains below, sequenced in a study of shared clonotypes between healthy human individuals. Sequencing was performed with immunoSEQ multiplex PCR; in TCRdb, only in-frame clones are kept and a portion is missing. There are over a million clones in the sample; around 78% occur only once, and about 0.52% lies in the top ten. The source material was memory CD4+ T cells from PBMCs. Regarding subset: CD45RA-negative fraction. All receptors derive from a man aged 18 to 29 in good health. Some clones in this sample may be carry-over from other donors' samples.

As to this clone: Within the sample, other DNA sequences also encode this same CDR3. The chain employs TRBV7-3 and TRBJ2-2; D is ambiguous. Germline V CDR1 and CDR2: SGHTA, FQGTGA. The V and J ends lost 2 bases and 0 bases respectively, with 7 bases between them. The CDR3 covers 15 residues. The CDR3 is CASSLLNANTGELFF. CDR3 in DNA: TGTGCCAGCAGCTTATTAAACGCGAACACCGGGGAGCTGTTTTTT.

This clone was seen just once. V is TRBV18 and J is TRBJ1-5; D remains ambiguous. Per the germline V gene, CDR1 is KGHSH and CDR2 is LQKENI. Trimming removed 3 bases from V and 4 bases from J, with 16 bases in between. CDR3 length: 16 amino acids. CDR3 protein: CASSPGSGPLNQPQHF. The CDR3 DNA sequence: TGTGCCAGCTCACCGGGGTCGGGTCCGCTTAATCAGCCCCAGCATTTT.

The V call is TRBV4-2, the J call TRBJ2-3; 8 bases agree with TRBD2. Germline loops: CDR1 LGHNA, CDR2 YNFKEQ. Losses at the gene ends were 2 bases for V and 2 bases for J; bases not matched to a gene: 6. CDR3 length equals 16 residues. Here the CDR3 reads CASSQPLAGPTDTQYF. CDR3 coding DNA: TGTGCCAGCAGCCAACCCTTAGCGGGACCCACAGATACGCAGTATTTT.

The genes are TRBV28 and TRBJ1-5, with a possible D match to TRBD1 (6 bases). In germline, CDR1 is MDHEN, CDR2 SYDVKM. The germline V and J ends were trimmed by 5 bases and 2 bases, with 13 bases remaining between them. The CDR3 is made up of 15 amino acids. Here the CDR3 DNA reads TGTGCCAGCAGTCAACAGGGTGGAGGCAATCAGCCCCAGCATTTT. Translated: CASSQQGGGNQPQHF. Based on the CDR3 plus reference TRBV28 and TRBJ1-5, the full variable domain is DVKVTQSSRYLVKRTGEKVFLECVQDMDHENMFWYRQDPGLGLRLIYFSYDVKMKEKGDIPEGYSVSREKKERFSLILESASTNQTSMYLCASSQQGGGNQPQHFGDGTRLSIL.

In this sample, this clone turned up once. This rearrangement joins TRBV18 to TRBJ1-2; D call uncertain. Trimming pared 0 bases from V and 0 bases from J, leaving 11 bases between. CDR3 length: 16 amino acids. Germline V gene sequence: CDR1 KGHSH, CDR2 LQKENI. The CDR3: CASSPPSGEANYGYTF. The DNA for the CDR3 is TGTGCCAGCTCACCACCTAGCGGGGAGGCTAACTATGGCTACACCTTC.

This clone was picked up many times. The CDR3 reads CAWSVTRTAGAFF. CDR3 DNA sequence: TGTGCCTGGAGTGTCACTCGGACCGCAGGGGCTTTCTTT. This chain links TRBV30 with TRBJ1-1; the D gene is possibly TRBD1 (5 bases). The CDR3 runs to 13 residues. Trimming pared 0 bases from V and 11 bases from J, leaving 16 bases between. CDR1 and CDR2 (germline): GTSNPN, SVGIG (reference sequence).

The V call is TRBV6-6, the J call TRBJ1-6; D is ambiguous. The CDR3 loop spans 12 amino acids. Germline values: CDR1 MNHNY, CDR2 SVGAGI (reference sequence). Trimming removed 8 bases at V and 8 bases at J, with 10 bases between. For the CDR3, the DNA is TGTGCCAGCGGGCTGCGTGATTCACCCCTCCACTTT. Protein: CASGLRDSPLHF.

J is TRBJ1-1 and V is TRBV28; 7 nucleotides agree with TRBD1. Losses at the gene ends were 2 bases for V and 2 bases for J; bases not matched to a gene: 5. Germline values: CDR1 MDHEN, CDR2 SYDVKM. This CDR3 comprises 15 residues. The CDR3 nucleotides are TGTGCCAGCAGTTTAGGCGGGACAGCCAACACTGAAGCTTTCTTT. It encodes CASSLGGTANTEAFF.

A few counts support this clone. The V gene is TRBV30, the J gene TRBJ1-4; 9 bases map to TRBD1. The CDR3 covers 13 residues. CDR1 GTSNPN and CDR2 SVGIG come from the germline V gene (reference sequence). V lost 1 base to trimming and J lost 7 bases; unmatched junction nucleotides: 1. The CDR3 nucleotides are TGTGCCTGGAGTGACAGGGGGCGTGAAAAACTGTTTTTT. Residues: CAWSDRGREKLFF.

The chain has TRBV14 and TRBJ1-2; D ambiguous. Per the germline V gene, CDR1 is SGHDN and CDR2 is FVKESK. The germline V and J ends were trimmed by 1 base and 8 bases, with 14 bases remaining between them. This CDR3 comprises 14 residues. The CDR3 spells CASSQGAGGSGYTF. The CDR3 nucleotides read TGTGCCAGCAGCCAAGGGGCGGGAGGGTCCGGCTACACCTTC.

CDR3 sequence: CASSLRPTGGKTEAFF. The CDR3 nucleotides are TGCGCCAGCAGCCTTCGGCCTACAGGGGGGAAAACTGAAGCTTTCTTT. The chain joins TRBV4-1 to TRBJ1-1, with 8 bases that match TRBD1. Per germline, CDR1 MGHRA and CDR2 YSYEKL. V shed 4 bases and J 5 bases; nucleotides not matched to a gene: 12. This CDR3 spans 16 amino acids.

The chain links TRBV9 to TRBJ1-5; weak D call: TRBD1 (6 bases). V was trimmed by 5 bases and J by 2 bases, leaving 17 bases between them. The CDR3 is made up of 16 amino acids. CDR1 and CDR2 (germline): SGDLS, YYNGEE. CDR3: CASSLGGQVGNQPQHF. The CDR3 bases are TGTGCCAGCAGTCTTGGGGGGCAGGTGGGCAATCAGCCCCAGCATTTT.

This clone was seen a few times. The chain links TRBV2 to TRBJ1-1; D gene unclear. Trimming removed 7 bases from V and 0 bases from J, with 12 bases in between. CDR3 size: 14 residues. In germline, CDR1 is SNHLY, CDR2 FYNNEI. The CDR3 region has the DNA TGTGCCAGCACTTTGGCAGGAATGAACACTGAAGCTTTCTTT. Amino acids: CASTLAGMNTEAFF.

CDR3 in amino acids: CASSQEAGERTDTQYF. In nucleotides, the CDR3 is TGCGCCAGCAGCCAAGAAGCCGGTGAACGCACAGATACGCAGTATTTT. The V call is TRBV4-1, the J call TRBJ2-3; D uncertain. The ends were cut back, 0 bases at V and 1 base at J, with 11 bases in the middle. Germline CDR1 reads MGHRA; CDR2 reads YSYEKL. This CDR3 has 16 amino acids.

The chain joins TRBV19 to TRBJ2-6; the match to TRBD1 covers 8 bases. The CDR3 contains 16 residues. The germline V gene has CDR1 LNHDA and CDR2 SQIVND (reference sequence). With V trimmed by 10 bases and J by 1 base, 9 bases remained unmatched. The CDR3 DNA follows: TGTGCCACGAACAGGGGGACCCTATCTGGGGCCAACGTCCTGACTTTC. This translates into CATNRGTLSGANVLTF.

This clone was seen only once. The V and J genes are TRBV28 and TRBJ1-4; TRBD1 aligns across 7 bases. This CDR3 comprises 12 residues. The germline gives CDR1 MDHEN, CDR2 SYDVKM. V lost 6 bases to trimming and J lost 6 bases; unmatched junction nucleotides: 1. CDR3 DNA sequence: TGTGCCAGCAGGACAGGGTATGAAAAACTGTTTTTT. It codes for CASRTGYEKLFF.

The V call is TRBV7-9, the J call TRBJ1-1; 7 positions agree with TRBD1. V was clipped by 5 bases and J by 2 bases; unmatched bases: 8. CDR1 and CDR2 (germline): SEHNR, FQNEAQ (reference sequence). CDR3 length: 15 amino acids. The CDR3 sequence is CASSPRGQSNTEAFF. The DNA of the CDR3 is TGTGCCAGCAGCCCTCGGGGACAGAGTAACACTGAAGCTTTCTTT.

The rearrangement joins TRBV30 to TRBJ1-1; no definite D call. Per the germline V gene, CDR1 is GTSNPN and CDR2 is SVGIG (reference sequence). V lost 1 base to trimming and J lost 0 bases, with 6 bases between them. The CDR3 has 13 residues. This CDR3 reads CAWSETVNTEAFF. CDR3 in DNA: TGTGCCTGGAGTGAGACTGTGAACACTGAAGCTTTCTTT.

This clone appeared a few times. The chain recombines TRBV5-4 with TRBJ2-3; D is unresolved. The V gene lost 6 bases and the J gene lost 2 bases, with 4 bases spanning the gap. This CDR3 is built from 11 residues. Per the germline V gene, CDR1 is SGHNT and CDR2 is YYREEE (reference sequence). CDR3 bases: TGTGCCAGCACCAACACAGATACGCAGTATTTT. Residues: CASTNTDTQYF.

The rearrangement joins TRBV7-8 to TRBJ2-7; either TRBD1 or TRBD2 may supply D (5 bases each). Germline CDR1 SGHVS, CDR2 FQNEAQ. V was clipped by 5 bases and J by 7 bases, with 18 bases between them. The CDR3 contains 14 residues. This chain's CDR3 is CASSEHLGVTEQYF. CDR3 DNA sequence: TGTGCCAGCAGCGAGCACCTGGGGGTAACGGAGCAGTACTTC.

This clone has only a few counts. The chain combines TRBV6-5 with TRBJ1-4; D is ambiguous. The germline V gene has CDR1 MNHEY and CDR2 SVGAGI. The V gene lost 9 bases and the J gene lost 7 bases, with 9 bases spanning the gap. The CDR3 is made up of 11 amino acids. The CDR3 sequence is CASGNSEKLFF. Written as DNA, the CDR3 is TGTGCCAGTGGAAACAGTGAAAAACTGTTTTTT.

The chain couples TRBV5-1 to TRBJ2-1, with TRBD1 identical over 7 bases. The germline V gene has CDR1 SGHRS and CDR2 YFSETQ. The CDR3 extends over 14 amino acids. The J segment lost 5 bases and the V segment lost 4 bases, leaving 6 bases of the junction unmatched. The CDR3 sequence: CASSRDSLNNEQFF. The CDR3 DNA sequence: TGCGCCAGCAGCAGGGACAGCCTTAACAATGAGCAGTTCTTC.

V is TRBV6-1 and J is TRBJ2-5, with 7 bases matching TRBD1. J gave up 5 bases and V 9 bases, and 9 bases lay outside the gene matches. CDR3 length: 13 amino acids. Germline CDR1 and CDR2: MNHNS and SASEGT. CDR3 bases: TGTGCCAGATCGAGGGGGCTCACGGAGACCCAGTACTTC. As protein: CARSRGLTETQYF.

The chain couples TRBV18 to TRBJ2-3; maybe TRBD1 (6 bases). This CDR3 region has 16 residues. Trimming cost V 2 bases and J 5 bases, with 17 bases left between them. Germline CDR1 KGHSH, CDR2 LQKENI. The CDR3 loop reads CASSPIASRGGDTQYF. The CDR3 bases are TGTGCCAGCTCACCAATCGCTAGCAGGGGTGGAGATACGCAGTATTTT. Together with reference TRBV18 and TRBJ2-3, the CDR3 gives the full variable domain: NAGVMQNPRHLVRRRGQEARLRCSPMKGHSHVYWYRQLPEEGLKFMVYLQKENIIDESGMPKERFSAEFPKEGPSILRIQQVVRGDSAAYFCASSPIASRGGDTQYFGPGTRLTVL.

The genes are TRBV28 and TRBJ1-5; D remains ambiguous. This CDR3 comprises 13 residues. The ends were cut back, 3 bases at V and 4 bases at J, with 7 bases in the middle. Germline-derived CDR1 and CDR2 are MDHEN and SYDVKM. The CDR3 reads CASSFAGNQPQHF. As DNA, the CDR3 is TGTGCCAGCAGTTTCGCGGGGAATCAGCCCCAGCATTTT.

The rearrangement joins TRBV5-1 to TRBJ2-7, with 14 bases fitting TRBD2. With V trimmed by 4 bases and J by 1 base, 7 bases remained unmatched. Germline V gene sequence: CDR1 SGHRS, CDR2 YFSETQ. The CDR3 is made up of 17 amino acids. The CDR3 loop reads CASSPLGTSGRSYEQYF. The CDR3 DNA follows: TGCGCCAGCAGCCCATTAGGGACTAGCGGGAGATCCTACGAGCAGTACTTC.

The chain carries TRBV28 and TRBJ1-1; 7 positions agree with TRBD1. The germline CDR1 and CDR2 sequences are MDHEN and SYDVKM. This CDR3 is 14 amino acids long. The V and J ends lost 6 bases and 5 bases, in that order; junction bases with no gene match: 9. For the CDR3, the DNA is TGTGCCAGCAGCACACAGGGGTTTCGTACTGAAGCTTTCTTT. Its translation is CASSTQGFRTEAFF.